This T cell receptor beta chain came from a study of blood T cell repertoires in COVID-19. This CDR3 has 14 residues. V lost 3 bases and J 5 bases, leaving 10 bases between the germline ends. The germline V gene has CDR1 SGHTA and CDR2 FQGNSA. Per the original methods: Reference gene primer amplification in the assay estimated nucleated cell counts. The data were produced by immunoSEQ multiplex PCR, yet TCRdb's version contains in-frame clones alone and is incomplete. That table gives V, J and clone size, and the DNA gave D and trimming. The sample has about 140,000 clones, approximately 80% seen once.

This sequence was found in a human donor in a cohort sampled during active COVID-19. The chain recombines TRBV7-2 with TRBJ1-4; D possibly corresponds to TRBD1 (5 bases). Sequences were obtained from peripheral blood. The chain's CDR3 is CASSFPRQNEKLFF. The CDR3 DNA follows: TGTGCCAGCAGCTTTCCAAGACAGAATGAAAAACTGTTTTTT. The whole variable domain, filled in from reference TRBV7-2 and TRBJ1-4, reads GAGVSQSPSNKVTEKGKDVELRCDPISGHTALYWYRQSLGQGLEFLIYFQGNSAPDKSGLPSDRFSAERTGGSVSTLTIQRTQQEDSAVYLCASSFPRQNEKLFFGSGTQLSVL.